A single sample is the source of the 25 T cell receptor beta chains below, sequenced in a study of blood T cell dynamics during melanoma immunotherapy. Time point indicated: week 3, after first cycle of checkpoint inhibitor. TCRdb's table, derived via immunoSEQ multiplex PCR, lists solely in-frame clones and lacks some. The sample lists 25,000 to 30,000 clones; around 80% were seen once. The sequenced sample was blood, obtained from a patient treated with checkpoint blockade. The receptors shown here come from a human donor with melanoma.

V is TRBV20-1 and J is TRBJ2-1; no firm D call. Trimming left V 0 bases short and J 5 bases short, with 2 bases between. The germline V gene has CDR1 DFQATT and CDR2 SNEGSKA (reference sequence). This CDR3 is 11 amino acids long. CDR3 amino acids: CSAREDNEQFF. The CDR3 DNA reads as TGCAGTGCTAGAGAGGACAATGAGCAGTTCTTC.

The chain is built from TRBV2 and TRBJ2-1; no clear D. The V and J ends lost 6 bases and 10 bases respectively, with 13 bases between them. There are 12 residues in the CDR3. Germline V CDR1 and CDR2: SNHLY, FYNNEI. The chain's CDR3 is CASRTISAEQFF. DNA for the CDR3: TGTGCCAGCAGAACGATATCGGCCGAGCAGTTCTTC.

The rearrangement links TRBV6-5 to TRBJ1-6; the D gene is possibly TRBD1 (5 bases). There are 14 residues in the CDR3. Per the germline V gene, CDR1 is MNHEY and CDR2 is SVGAGI. The V and J ends lost 6 bases and 6 bases respectively, with 12 bases between them. The CDR3 loop reads CASRSLGGNSPLHF. The CDR3 nucleotides are TGTGCCAGCAGGAGCCTCGGGGGTAATTCACCCCTCCACTTT.

This CDR3 reads CASSTSAQETQYF. CDR3 DNA: TGTGCCAGCAGTACGAGCGCCCAAGAGACCCAGTACTTC. The V call is TRBV6-1, the J call TRBJ2-5; the D is unclear. Looked up from germline, CDR1 is MNHNS and CDR2 is SASEGT. The germline V and J ends were trimmed by 5 bases and 1 base, with 8 bases remaining between them. The CDR3 covers 13 residues.

The chain links TRBV10-3 to TRBJ2-7; TRBD1 agrees at 7 bases. The germline gives CDR1 ENHRY, CDR2 SYGVKD. V gave up 6 bases and J gave up 5 bases; unmatched junction bases: 10. The CDR3 is 14 amino acids. This CDR3 is CAISERPDRDEQYF. CDR3 nucleotide sequence: TGTGCCATCAGCGAGAGACCCGACAGGGACGAGCAGTACTTC.

The chain uses TRBV7-2 and TRBJ1-3; no clear D. The CDR3 sequence is 13 residues long. CDR1 is SGHTA, CDR2 FQGNSA, per germline. Trimming cost V 0 bases and J 2 bases, with 2 bases left between them. For the CDR3, the DNA is TGTGCCAGCAGCTTAGCAGCTGGAAACACCATATATTTT. Protein sequence: CASSLAAGNTIYF. Full variable domain (missing parts from reference TRBV7-2 and TRBJ1-3): GAGVSQSPSNKVTEKGKDVELRCDPISGHTALYWYRQSLGQGLEFLIYFQGNSAPDKSGLPSDRFSAERTGGSVSTLTIQRTQQEDSAVYLCASSLAAGNTIYFGEGSWLTVV.

The chain carries TRBV27 and TRBJ2-3; 7 positions match TRBD1. Germline CDR1 MNHEY, CDR2 SMNVEV (reference sequence). CDR3 length: 17 residues. Losses at the gene ends were 2 bases for V and 5 bases for J; bases not matched to a gene: 13. CDR3 protein: CASSLVLRQGLKDTQYF. The CDR3 DNA sequence: TGTGCCAGCAGTTTAGTCCTCAGACAGGGTCTTAAAGATACGCAGTATTTT.

V and J are TRBV19 and TRBJ2-2, with 9 nucleotides matching TRBD1. The J segment lost 5 bases and the V segment lost 6 bases, leaving 7 bases of the junction unmatched. The CDR3 covers 15 residues. Germline CDR1 reads LNHDA; CDR2 reads SQIVND (reference sequence). CDR3 bases: TGTGCCAGTAGCCTTGGGACAGGGCTAACCGGGGAGCTGTTTTTT. Translating gives CASSLGTGLTGELFF.

The genes are TRBV5-4 and TRBJ2-7; 8 bases map to TRBD1. V was clipped by 3 bases and J by 0 bases; unmatched bases: 11. Germline V gene lookup returns CDR1 SGHNT and CDR2 YYREEE (reference sequence). The CDR3 sequence is 17 residues long. The CDR3 bases are TGTGCCAGCAGCTCCCAGGGGGCGGGTTACCGCTCCTACGAGCAGTACTTC. Translated, it gives CASSSQGAGYRSYEQYF.

The V gene is TRBV25-1, the J gene TRBJ2-2; D tentatively reads TRBD1 or TRBD2 (5 bases each). V gave up 1 base and J gave up 5 bases, with 17 bases separating them. This CDR3 has 17 amino acids. CDR1 is MGHDK, CDR2 SYGVNS, per germline. The CDR3 DNA is TGTGCCAGCAGTGAATCCTACCTAGAGGGGCGGACCGGGGAGCTGTTTTTT. It is translated as CASSESYLEGRTGELFF.

V usage is TRBV27 and J usage is TRBJ2-5; D tentatively fits TRBD1 or TRBD2 (6 bases each). The V and J ends lost 2 bases and 5 bases respectively, with 12 bases between them. The CDR3 consists of 14 residues. Germline-derived CDR1 and CDR2 are MNHEY and SMNVEV (reference sequence). The CDR3 DNA is TGTGCCAGCAGTTTAAGGGGGGATGGGGAGACCCAGTACTTC. This translates into CASSLRGDGETQYF.

V and J are TRBV28 and TRBJ1-2; 8 positions agree with TRBD1. The CDR3 totals 14 residues. The J segment lost 7 bases and the V segment lost 5 bases, leaving 9 bases of the junction unmatched. Germline CDR1 MDHEN, CDR2 SYDVKM. The CDR3 nucleotides are TGTGCCAGCAGTGTCTCTCAGGGGGCGCCTGGCTACACCTTC. Translated: CASSVSQGAPGYTF.

The chain has TRBV18 and TRBJ1-1, with TRBD1 as a possible D gene (6 bases). V shed 6 bases and J shed 5 bases, with 10 bases lying between them. Germline CDR1 and CDR2: KGHSH and LQKENI. The CDR3 consists of 12 residues. The CDR3 loop reads CASSARGTEAFF. CDR3 nucleotides: TGTGCCAGCTCCGCGAGGGGGACTGAAGCTTTCTTT.

This clone appeared a few times. The J gene is TRBJ1-1, the V gene TRBV6-5; TRBD1 matches 8 bases. The ends lost 6 bases at V and 5 bases at J; junction bases unmatched: 5. The CDR3 extends over 13 amino acids. Per the germline V gene, CDR1 is MNHEY and CDR2 is SVGAGI. The CDR3 protein is CASRDRVRTEAFF. CDR3 DNA sequence: TGTGCCAGCAGGGACAGGGTCAGAACTGAAGCTTTCTTT.

This clone was picked up a small number of times. CDR3 sequence (DNA): TGTGCCAGCAGTCGGTACGGGGACTCCTACGAGCAGTACTTC. Protein: CASSRYGDSYEQYF. J is TRBJ2-7 and V is TRBV7-9; D might be TRBD2 (5 bases). Germline V gene sequence: CDR1 SEHNR, CDR2 FQNEAQ (reference sequence). Trimming took off 6 bases at V and 0 bases at J, with 12 bases between the two ends. CDR3 length: 14 amino acids.

The genes are TRBV7-9 and TRBJ1-2; no definite D call. V was pared by 1 base and J by 2 bases, with 14 bases between. Germline assignment: CDR1 SEHNR and CDR2 FQNEAQ (reference sequence). The CDR3 has 16 amino acids. CDR3 nucleotide sequence: TGTGCCAGCAGCTTAGGGCGCGGAGCTTCGAACTATGGCTACACCTTC. Translated: CASSLGRGASNYGYTF.

The chain combines TRBV6-5 with TRBJ2-3; D not resolved. The CDR3 is 16 residues long. V shed 0 bases and J shed 4 bases, with 14 bases lying between them. The V gene's germline CDR1 is MNHEY and CDR2 SVGAGI. The CDR3 DNA reads as TGTGCCAGCAGTTACTCGGGCCCTACTGAGGCAGATACGCAGTATTTT. Translating it yields CASSYSGPTEADTQYF.

The rearrangement uses TRBV15 and TRBJ2-3; either TRBD1 or TRBD2 may supply D (6 bases each). The CDR3 consists of 17 residues. Trimming removed 1 base at V and 3 bases at J, with 17 bases between. In germline, CDR1 is LNHNV, CDR2 YYDKDF (reference sequence). The CDR3 sequence: CATSRGGAGLITDTQYF. Here the CDR3 DNA reads TGTGCCACCAGCAGAGGGGGGGCGGGACTTATAACAGATACGCAGTATTTT.

In DNA, the CDR3 is TGTGCCAGCAGTTCCGCCGGGACAGGCCCTTTGGACTACACCTTC. Translating it yields CASSSAGTGPLDYTF. The rearrangement uses TRBV28 and TRBJ1-2; the match to TRBD1 covers 8 bases. Per the germline V gene, CDR1 is MDHEN and CDR2 is SYDVKM. The CDR3 runs to 15 residues. V shed 4 bases, J shed 10 bases, and the junction held 14 bases outside the gene matches.

This clone appeared once. The V call is TRBV5-4, the J call TRBJ2-1, with D perhaps given as TRBD1 or TRBD2 (5 bases each). Trimming shortened V by 4 bases and J by 6 bases, and 20 bases separated the two germline ends. Germline values: CDR1 SGHNT, CDR2 YYREEE (reference sequence). This CDR3 has 16 amino acids. CDR3 region: CASSPPQGRITNEQFF. The CDR3 nucleotides read TGTGCCAGCAGCCCCCCTCAGGGACGCATCACCAATGAGCAGTTCTTC.

The chain couples TRBV25-1 to TRBJ2-1; the D gene could be TRBD1 or TRBD2 (5 bases each). The V and J ends lost 4 bases and 8 bases respectively, with 15 bases between them. CDR3 size: 14 residues. Germline assignment: CDR1 MGHDK and CDR2 SYGVNS. CDR3: CASSVAVGRDEQFF. The CDR3 nucleotides are TGTGCCAGCAGTGTGGCGGTGGGGCGGGATGAGCAGTTCTTC.

The V call is TRBV29-1, the J call TRBJ2-7, with D perhaps TRBD1 (6 bases). This CDR3 has 12 amino acids. V lost 4 bases, J lost 2 bases, and 9 bases lay in between. Germline assignment: CDR1 SQVTM and CDR2 ANQGSEA. The chain's CDR3 is CSVGQATYEQYF. The CDR3 nucleotides read TGCAGCGTTGGACAGGCAACCTACGAGCAGTACTTC.

This clone occurred a few times. The rearrangement joins TRBV10-2 to TRBJ1-6; no clear D gene. This CDR3 is built from 14 residues. Germline CDR1 reads WSHSY; CDR2 reads SAAADI. V was pared by 0 bases and J by 7 bases, with 7 bases between. The CDR3 protein is CASSESPGNSPLHF. For the CDR3, the DNA is TGCGCCAGCAGTGAGTCCCCCGGGAATTCACCCCTCCACTTT.

This chain links TRBV28 with TRBJ1-5; a possible D gene is TRBD1 (5 bases). The CDR3 spans 16 residues. Trimming took off 3 bases at V and 6 bases at J, with 18 bases between the two ends. Germline V CDR1 and CDR2: MDHEN, SYDVKM. CDR3: CASSFGPGPTTQPQHF. CDR3 coding DNA: TGTGCCAGCAGTTTTGGTCCGGGACCGACAACTCAGCCCCAGCATTTT.

This clone has just one count. V usage is TRBV21-1 and J usage is TRBJ1-1. TRBV21-1 counts as a pseudogene. The CDR3 covers 8 residues. The DNA for the CDR3 is TGTGCCAGCAAAAAAATTTTCTTT. As protein: CASKKIFF.